The rows below give T cell receptor beta chains drawn from one sample of a study of blood T cell repertoires in COVID-19. Only in-frame clones appear in the TCRdb table, and some are missing; sequencing was by immunoSEQ multiplex PCR. The data hold more than 40,000 clones, with over 85% observed a single time. The sample was peripheral blood. The receptor set was obtained from an older man with acute or convalescent COVID-19. Both conserved end residues are part of each CDR3. Each record gives: J gene, V gene, CDR3 protein.

TRBJ2-5,TRBV18,CASSPSGFETQYF
TRBJ2-2,TRBV2,CASSEVGGRGTGELFF
TRBJ2-1,TRBV19,CASKDRGDNEQFF
TRBJ2-5,TRBV3-1/TRBV3-2,CASSQAGTFQETQYF
TRBJ1-3,TRBV11-2,CASSAVRTAGNTIYF
TRBJ2-3,TRBV5-1,CASGKRGSTDTQYF
TRBJ2-3,TRBV11-1,CASSLRSRGWADTQYF
TRBJ1-6,TRBV5-1,CASSFSGDNNSPLHF
TRBJ2-1,TRBV7-9,CASNPGLPFSPYNEQFF
TRBJ1-5,TRBV2,CASNSRDNQPQHF
TRBJ1-6,TRBV11-2,CASSLRTGYSPLHF
TRBJ1-2,TRBV6-5,CASSPGTGWGYTF
TRBJ1-1,TRBV6-5,CASSTSFRADTEAFF
TRBJ1-1,TRBV6-5,CASSSYRGPEAFF
TRBJ1-3,TRBV6-5,CASRTGGSGNTIYF
TRBJ1-1,TRBV7-3,CASSLVPVSTGNTEAFF
TRBJ1-2,TRBV5-1,CASSLTYGTAYGYTF
TRBJ2-7,TRBV28,CASSLGGEIHEQYF
TRBJ2-5,TRBV29-1,CSVEGGETQYF
TRBJ1-6,TRBV5-1,CASSPGGNNSPLHF
TRBJ1-4,TRBV5-1,CASSLAGWTNEKLFF
TRBJ2-3,TRBV19,CASSPRTSGGTDTQYF
TRBJ2-6,TRBV18,CASSPPPGTPSSGANVLTF
TRBJ1-6,TRBV6-1,CASSDEGTYNSPLHF
TRBJ2-7,TRBV7-6,CASSLVAGGRYEQYF
TRBJ2-5,TRBV9,CASSARGGWTQYF
TRBJ2-7,TRBV28,CASSFLSYEQYF
TRBJ2-3,TRBV7-3,CASSHGTSGITDTQYF
TRBJ2-7,TRBV2,CASRGLARLNEQYF
TRBJ2-2,TRBV11-2,CASSLQGWNTGELFF
TRBJ2-5,TRBV3-1/TRBV3-2,CASSLYQETQYF
TRBJ1-4,TRBV7-9,CASQKDRTTLFF
TRBJ2-2,TRBV10-3,CAISRVAGENTGELFF
TRBJ2-2,TRBV6-2/TRBV6-3,CASSRPGFEDTGELFF
TRBJ1-2,TRBV7-9,CASSPGQGNYGYTF
TRBJ2-5,TRBV7-9,CASSHRGGLGGETQYF
TRBJ2-7,TRBV18,CASSTSQGIYEQYF
TRBJ1-2,TRBV28,CASSSAGTPYGYTF
TRBJ1-1,TRBV27,CASSFRQGWGTTEAFF
TRBJ1-1,TRBV7-8,CASSWGTGGNTEAFF
TRBJ2-2,TRBV3-1/TRBV3-2,CASSQSSGAAGELFF
TRBJ1-2,TRBV19,CASSVQGAYGYTF
TRBJ2-3,TRBV7-6,CASSWLAGGVNTDTQYF
TRBJ1-2,TRBV3-1/TRBV3-2,CASSQDATGTRGYTF
TRBJ2-1,TRBV7-3,CASSLNPSGQFYNEQFF
TRBJ1-4,TRBV18,CASSPRGTGYDEKLFF
TRBJ1-5,TRBV24-1,CATGQGDSQPQHF
TRBJ2-3,TRBV7-9,CASTLAGGPADTQYF
TRBJ2-5,TRBV5-4,CASSLGGRRGETQYF
TRBJ1-5,TRBV7-9,CASSLAAGDQPQHF
TRBJ1-2,TRBV2,CASTRSNYGYTF
TRBJ1-2,TRBV29-1,CSVEAPNYGYTF
TRBJ2-1,TRBV24-1,CATSDSRGSYNEQFF
TRBJ2-7,TRBV5-1,CASSPTDNLGYEQYF